This is a list of T cell receptor beta chains from one sample in a study of tumor-infiltrating lymphocytes in primary liver carcinoma. TCRdb fed the multiplex PCR reads into MiXCR, producing one record per CDR3 protein. The repertoire holds around 330,000 distinct CDR3 sequences, with around three fifths as singletons. Sequenced material: peripheral blood. The receptors derive from a woman aged 30 to 39 with primary liver carcinoma and hepatitis B virus infection. The CDR3 runs from the conserved cysteine through the conserved F or W. The D gene is left open where the match is weak. The listing skips clone size in some rows; elsewhere it reads once, few, many or a size class.

size	J	D	V	CDR3	DNA
-	TRBJ1-2	TRBD1	TRBV6-1	CASSGAMFPGQANYGYTF	TGTGCCAGCAGTGGAGCCATGTTCCCAGGACAGGCAAACTATGGCTACACCTTC
once	TRBJ2-2	TRBD2	TRBV11-1	CASSSRGGSSSGELFF	TGTGCCAGCAGCTCCCGGGGCGGGAGCTCAAGCGGTGAGCTGTTTTTT
few	TRBJ2-7	-	TRBV6-6	CASSYSGGTYF	TGTGCCAGCAGTTACTCTGGCGGGACCTACTTC
-	TRBJ2-3	TRBD2	TRBV12-3/TRBV12-4	CASSLAGGGSADTQYF	TGTGCCAGCAGTTTAGCGGGGGGGGGGTCGGCAGATACGCAGTATTTT
many	TRBJ2-3	-	TRBV11-2	CASSLVGGFENTQYF	TGTGCCAGCAGCTTAGTCGGGGGTTTTGAGAATACGCAGTATTTT
-	TRBJ1-1	-	TRBV29-1	CSVEYPGRGQASF	TGCAGCGTTGAATACCCCGGCCGGGGGCAGGCTTCCTTT
many	TRBJ2-1	-	TRBV11-2	CASSRRLGYNEQFF	TGTGCCAGCAGCCGGAGACTGGGATACAATGAGCAGTTCTTC
-	TRBJ1-6	-	TRBV6-2/TRBV6-3	CASRTRNSPLHF	TGTGCCAGCAGGACCCGGAATTCACCCCTCCACTTT
many	TRBJ1-2	-	TRBV4-1	CASSQDFSGVPYGYTF	TGCGCCAGCAGCCAAGATTTTTCTGGGGTCCCCTATGGCTACACCTTC
-	TRBJ2-7	-	TRBV11-3	CASSLGQEAGQYF	TGTGCCAGCAGCTTGGGCCAGGAGGCTGGGCAGTACTTC
-	TRBJ2-7	-	TRBV6-1	CASSEAGVAYGQYF	TGTGCCAGCAGTGAGGCAGGGGTGGCCTACGGGCAATACTTC
few	TRBJ2-1	-	TRBV28	CASSLSERYNEQFF	TGTGCCAGCAGTTTATCCGAGCGGTACAATGAGCAGTTCTTC
few	TRBJ2-1	-	TRBV5-5	CASSLEENEQFF	TGTGCCAGCAGCTTGGAGGAGAATGAGCAGTTCTTC
-	TRBJ1-1	-	TRBV11-2	CVSSLVAGASTEAFF	TGTGTCAGCAGTTTAGTGGCTGGGGCAAGCACTGAAGCTTTCTTT
many	TRBJ2-7	-	TRBV14	CASSQVRGYEQYF	TGTGCCAGCAGCCAAGTTCGAGGTTACGAGCAGTACTTC
-	TRBJ1-5	-	TRBV28	CASSLYLGGQPQHF	TGTGCCAGCAGTTTATACTTGGGAGGTCAGCCCCAGCATTTT
-	TRBJ1-3	-	TRBV30	CAWSYGNTIYF	TGTGCCTGGAGTTACGGAAACACCATATATTTT
many	TRBJ2-5	-	TRBV4-1	CASSQDLRGSSETQYF	TGCGCCAGCAGCCAAGATCTCCGGGGCTCCTCAGAGACCCAGTACTTC
-	TRBJ2-7	-	TRBV28	CASSLFQGREQYF	TGTGCCAGCAGTTTATTCCAGGGGCGCGAGCAGTACTTC
-	TRBJ2-1	-	TRBV2	CASSERGYNEQFF	TGTGCCAGCAGTGAAAGAGGATACAATGAGCAGTTCTTC
few	TRBJ1-2	TRBD1	TRBV6-1	CASSARDRGLYGYTF	TGTGCCAGCAGTGCCCGGGACAGGGGTCTCTATGGCTACACCTTC
few	TRBJ2-4	TRBD2	TRBV6-2/TRBV6-3	CASSYWGSGKGKNIQYF	TGTGCCAGCAGTTACTGGGGTAGCGGGAAAGGGAAAAACATTCAGTACTTC
-	TRBJ1-6	-	TRBV11-2	CVSSLGDWERGNSPLHF	TGTGTCAGCAGCTTAGGGGACTGGGAGCGCGGAAATTCACCCCTCCACTTT
-	TRBJ2-2	-	TRBV11-2	CASGTQLTGELFF	TGCGCCAGCGGGACACAATTGACCGGGGAGCTGTTTTTT
-	TRBJ2-3	TRBD1	TRBV11-3	CASSPGTGFTDTQYF	TGTGCCAGCAGTCCCGGGACAGGGTTCACAGATACGCAGTATTTT
many	TRBJ2-2	TRBD2	TRBV4-2	CASSQVASGSGGELFF	TGTGCCAGCAGCCAAGTTGCCAGCGGGAGTGGAGGGGAGCTGTTTTTT
many	TRBJ1-1	-	TRBV11-2	CASSPTMNTEAFF	TGTGCCAGCAGTCCGACGATGAACACTGAAGCTTTCTTT
once	TRBJ1-5	-	TRBV11-2	CASNLDYGFNQPQHF	TGTGCTAGCAACTTAGATTACGGTTTCAATCAGCCCCAACATTTT
-	TRBJ1-5	-	TRBV6-1	CASSDRGEQPRHF	TGTGCCAGCAGTGACAGGGGAGAGCAGCCCCGGCATTTT
-	TRBJ1-1	-	TRBV11-3	CASSSGRGCTEAFF	TGTGCCAGCAGCTCCGGACGGGGGTGCACTGAAGCTTTCTTT
-	TRBJ2-7	TRBD2	TRBV4-1	CASSTTSGTSYEQYF	TGCGCCAGCAGCACCACTAGCGGTACCTCCTACGAGCAGTACTTC
many	TRBJ1-4	-	TRBV6-6	CASRYLLATNEKLFF	TGTGCCAGCCGTTACCTCCTTGCAACTAATGAAAAACTGTTTTTT
few	TRBJ2-1	TRBD2	TRBV6-2/TRBV6-3	CAGSGSSYNEQFF	TGTGCCGGGAGCGGGAGCTCCTACAATGAGCAGTTCTTC
-	TRBJ1-5	-	TRBV6-5	CASQGGFGNQPQRF	TGTGCCAGCCAGGGAGGGTTTGGCAATCAACCCCAGCGTTTT
many	TRBJ2-1	-	TRBV12-3/TRBV12-4	CASSFTWGPGGDEQFF	TGTGCCAGCAGTTTTACGTGGGGACCAGGGGGGGATGAGCAGTTCTTC
-	TRBJ2-2	TRBD2	TRBV6-2/TRBV6-3	CASRLAGITGELFF	TGTGCCAGCAGGCTAGCGGGAATTACCGGGGAGCTGTTTTTT
-	TRBJ1-1	-	TRBV11-2	CASTLQSMNTEAFF	TGTGCCAGCACCTTACAGAGCATGAACACTGAAGCCTTCTTT
-	TRBJ2-1	TRBD2	TRBV6-5	CASSRSGGKYNEQFF	TGTGCCAGCAGTCGTAGCGGGGGAAAGTACAATGAGCAGTTCTTC
-	TRBJ1-5	-	TRBV11-3	CASSHMLRSQHF	TGTGCCAGCAGCCATATGTTGAGGTCGCAGCATTTT
-	TRBJ2-5	TRBD2	TRBV11-2	CASNLGRTSSLGTQYF	TGTGCCAGCAACTTAGGAAGGACTAGCAGCCTTGGGACCCAGTACTTC